This TCR beta chain appears in the sequencing data of a study of chemoradiotherapy in HPV16-positive cancers. Method: immunoSEQ multiplex PCR; TCRdb's copy keeps in-frame clones and lacks some. The table has under 14,000 clones, 74% seen once; the top ten hold around 35%. The sample here was taken from a patient who underwent chemoradiotherapy. This TCR was recovered from a human donor with HPV-associated anogenital cancer.

In DNA, the CDR3 is TGCAGTGTCCCGGATGGCTACACCTTC. Translated, it gives CSVPDGYTF. V gene TRBV20-1 combines with J gene TRBJ1-2; unclear D gene. The CDR3 extends over 9 amino acids. Deletions cut 7 bases from V and 6 bases from J, with 6 bases between. Germline V lookup: CDR1 DFQATT, CDR2 SNEGSKA (reference sequence).